This TCR beta chain is drawn from a study of blood T cells in healthy people across ages. Regarding the study as a whole: A strong correlation was found between TCR beta diversity and the percentage of naive T cells. Diversity of TCR beta per million T cells declined in a roughly linear way with age.

Looked up from germline, CDR1 is LGHDT and CDR2 is YNNKEL (reference sequence). V lost 1 base and J 5 bases, leaving 5 bases between the germline ends. CDR3 length: 12 residues. As to this clonotype: Its specificity is not known.

A second about 6 to 12 cycle PCR used barcoded and J-beta primers. All cDNA molecules were each tagged by a template-switch adaptor with 12 random nucleotides. The yield of each sample was at least 3 million CDR3-containing paired-end reads. In TCRdb, the 5' RACE reads were re-called with MiXCR into one record per CDR3 protein. The sample holds 600,000 to 650,000 distinct CDR3 sequences, around 54% seen once. V is TRBV3-1 and J is TRBJ1-2; D is ambiguous. The sample consisted of blood. This receptor was identified in a man in his sixties in good health. As DNA, the CDR3 is TGTGCCAGCAGCCAAGTTGAGTATGGCTACACCTTC. Its translation: CASSQVEYGYTF.